Presented here are 5 T cell receptor beta chains from one specimen sequenced in a study of T cell repertoires in cytomegalovirus infection. TCRdb passed the reads through MiXCR, listing each CDR3 protein once. Altogether 270,000 or so distinct CDR3 sequences are present, 17% being singletons, with the ten largest covering around half. The sequencing input was CD8+ T cells from PBMCs. The source of these receptors is a human donor in good health (CMV status not recorded). Some clones in this sample may be carry-over from other donors' samples.

Ten or more counts support this clonotype. The chain combines TRBV6-1 with TRBJ1-1; tentative D call: TRBD1 (6 bases). Germline V gene lookup returns CDR1 MNHNS and CDR2 SASEGT. The CDR3 is made up of 13 amino acids. The germline V and J ends were trimmed by 8 bases and 0 bases, with 10 bases remaining between them. Written as DNA, the CDR3 is TGTGCCAGCGAAGACAGGCTGAACACTGAAGCTTTCTTT. Protein sequence: CASEDRLNTEAFF.

There are many counts of this clonotype. The rearrangement links TRBV7-2 to TRBJ1-1, with 9 bases matching TRBD1. Per the germline V gene, CDR1 is SGHTA and CDR2 is FQGNSA. J lost 0 bases, V lost 7 bases, and 9 bases had no gene match. The CDR3 is 16 amino acids. CDR3 sequence reads: CASIDTDRGLNTEAFF. The CDR3 DNA reads as TGTGCCAGCATCGACACGGACAGGGGTCTGAACACTGAAGCTTTCTTT.

This clonotype was found a few times. This chain uses TRBV12-3 or TRBV12-4 with TRBJ2-3, with 7 bases fitting TRBD2. The J segment lost 3 bases and the V segment lost 6 bases, leaving 9 bases of the junction unmatched. The CDR3 runs 15 residues. CDR3 protein: CASRLTSVRTDTQYF. DNA of the CDR3: TGTGCCAGCAGACTCACTAGCGTCAGAACAGATACGCAGTATTTT.

This clonotype occurred many times. V and J are TRBV7-2 and TRBJ2-7; TRBD1 matches at 7 bases. CDR3 length: 15 amino acids. The V and J ends lost 3 bases and 5 bases, in that order; junction bases with no gene match: 10. CDR1 is SGHTA and CDR2 is FQGNSA in the germline V gene. This chain's CDR3 is CASSLPGQTLHEQYF. Written as DNA, the CDR3 is TGTGCCAGCAGCTTGCCGGGACAGACCCTGCACGAGCAGTACTTC. Drawing the rest from reference TRBV7-2 and TRBJ2-7, the complete variable domain is GAGVSQSPSNKVTEKGKDVELRCDPISGHTALYWYRQSLGQGLEFLIYFQGNSAPDKSGLPSDRFSAERTGGSVSTLTIQRTQQEDSAVYLCASSLPGQTLHEQYFGPGTRLTVT.

The chain employs TRBV29-1 and TRBJ2-3; D possibly matches TRBD1 or TRBD2 (6 bases each). The germline CDR1 and CDR2 sequences are SQVTM and ANQGSEA. The CDR3 covers 16 residues. V was clipped by 6 bases and J by 2 bases, with 21 bases between them. This CDR3 reads CSVTNRDFLFTDTQYF. CDR3 DNA sequence: TGCAGCGTCACGAACAGGGACTTCCTGTTCACAGATACGCAGTATTTT.